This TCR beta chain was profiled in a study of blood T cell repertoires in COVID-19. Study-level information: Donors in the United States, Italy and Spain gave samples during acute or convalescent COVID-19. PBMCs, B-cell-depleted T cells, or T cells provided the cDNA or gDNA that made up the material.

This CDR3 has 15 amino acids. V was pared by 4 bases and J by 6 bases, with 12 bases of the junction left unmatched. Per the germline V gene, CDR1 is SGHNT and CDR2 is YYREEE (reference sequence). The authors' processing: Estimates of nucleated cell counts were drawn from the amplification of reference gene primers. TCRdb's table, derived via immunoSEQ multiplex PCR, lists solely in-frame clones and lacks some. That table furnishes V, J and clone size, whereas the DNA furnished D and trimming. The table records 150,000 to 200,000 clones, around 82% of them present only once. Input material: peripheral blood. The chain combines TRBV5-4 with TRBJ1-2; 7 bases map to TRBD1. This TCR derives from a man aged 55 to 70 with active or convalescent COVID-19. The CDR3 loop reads CASSTITGTDDGYTF. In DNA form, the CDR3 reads TGTGCCAGCAGCACAATAACCGGGACAGATGATGGCTACACCTTC.